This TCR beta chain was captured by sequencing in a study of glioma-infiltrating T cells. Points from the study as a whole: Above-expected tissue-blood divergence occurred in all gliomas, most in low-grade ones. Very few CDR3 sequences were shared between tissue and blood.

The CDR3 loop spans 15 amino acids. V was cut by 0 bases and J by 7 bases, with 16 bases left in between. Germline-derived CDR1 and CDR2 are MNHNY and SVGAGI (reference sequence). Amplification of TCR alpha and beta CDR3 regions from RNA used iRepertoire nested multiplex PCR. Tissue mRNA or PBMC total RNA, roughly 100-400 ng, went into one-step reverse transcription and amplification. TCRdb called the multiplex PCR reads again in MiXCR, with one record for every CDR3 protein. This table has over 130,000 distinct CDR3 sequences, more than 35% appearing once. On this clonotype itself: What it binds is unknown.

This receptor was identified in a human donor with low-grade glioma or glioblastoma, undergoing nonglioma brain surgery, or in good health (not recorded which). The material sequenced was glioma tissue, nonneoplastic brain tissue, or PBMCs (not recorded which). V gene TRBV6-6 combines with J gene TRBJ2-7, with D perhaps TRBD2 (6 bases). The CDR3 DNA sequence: TGTGCCAGCAGTTACTCCGCCTCCTCTCGGGGGGAGCAGTACTTC. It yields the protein CASSYSASSRGEQYF.